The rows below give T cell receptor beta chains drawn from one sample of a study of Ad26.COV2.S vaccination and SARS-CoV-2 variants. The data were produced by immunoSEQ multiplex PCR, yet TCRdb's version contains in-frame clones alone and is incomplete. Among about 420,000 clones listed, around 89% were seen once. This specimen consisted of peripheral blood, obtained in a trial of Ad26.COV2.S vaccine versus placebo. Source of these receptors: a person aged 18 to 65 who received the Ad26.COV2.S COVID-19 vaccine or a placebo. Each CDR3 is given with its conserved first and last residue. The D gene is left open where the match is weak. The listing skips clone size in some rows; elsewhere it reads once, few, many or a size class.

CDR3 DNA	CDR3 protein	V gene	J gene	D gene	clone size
TGTGCCAGCAGCTTAGGGGCCACCTACGAGCAGTACTTC	CASSLGATYEQYF	TRBV11-3	TRBJ2-7	NA	NA
TGTGCCAGCAGTACGGACCCACTTACTGGAAACACCATATATTTT	CASSTDPLTGNTIYF	TRBV5-4	TRBJ1-3	NA	NA
TGTGCCAGCAGCTTAGATCCCGCAGATACGCAGTATTTT	CASSLDPADTQYF	TRBV7-2	TRBJ2-3	NA	NA
TGTGCCAGTAGTATAGCGGAGAGGGGGAGAAATGAGCAGTTCTTC	CASSIAERGRNEQFF	TRBV19	TRBJ2-1	NA	NA
TGTGCCAGCAGCCCGGGATTCTACGAGCAGTACTTC	CASSPGFYEQYF	TRBV7-8	TRBJ2-7	NA	NA
TGTGCCAGCAGTTGGAGGGGGCTTTACGAGCAGTACTTC	CASSWRGLYEQYF	TRBV6-1	TRBJ2-7	NA	NA
TGTGCCAGCAGCTTCAGGACAGTCCCTGGGGGAGGTGATACGCAGTATTTT	CASSFRTVPGGGDTQYF	TRBV11-3	TRBJ2-3	NA	once
TGTGCCAGTGGCCCGTCTCCGGTAGGCGAGCAGTACTTC	CASGPSPVGEQYF	TRBV19	TRBJ2-7	NA	NA
TGTGCCAGCAGCCGGGACGTTGGCGAGCAGTACTTC	CASSRDVGEQYF	TRBV11-1	TRBJ2-7	NA	NA
TGTGCCAGCAGGCCAGGGGATGCCGGGGAGCTGTTTTTT	CASRPGDAGELFF	TRBV7-3	TRBJ2-2	NA	NA
TGCGCCAGCAGCTTAAGAGAGACCCAGTACTTC	CASSLRETQYF	TRBV5-1	TRBJ2-5	NA	few
TGTGCCACCAGCCTCCTCCAGGGCCGATACGAGCAGTACTTC	CATSLLQGRYEQYF	TRBV15	TRBJ2-7	NA	once
TGTGCCAGCAGGGAGGACAGCTTTAGCAATCAGCCCCAGCATTTT	CASREDSFSNQPQHF	TRBV6-5	TRBJ1-5	NA	NA
TGTGCCAGCTCACCATGGGGGACTAGCCGAGATACGCAGTATTTT	CASSPWGTSRDTQYF	TRBV18	TRBJ2-3	TRBD2	NA
TGTGCCAGTAGTACCTCTAGCAGGGGCGCGGAACAGCCCCAGCATTTT	CASSTSSRGAEQPQHF	TRBV19	TRBJ1-5	NA	NA
TGTGCCTGGAGTGTAAATGCGCGAGAAAAACTGTTTTTT	CAWSVNAREKLFF	TRBV30	TRBJ1-4	NA	NA
TGTGCCAGCAGCTTGGAAGGGGGACTGAACACCGGGGAGCTGTTTTTT	CASSLEGGLNTGELFF	TRBV5-4	TRBJ2-2	NA	NA
TGTGCCAGCAGCCGCCCGGGGGGCGCGAGCACTGAAGCTTTCTTT	CASSRPGGASTEAFF	TRBV6-5	TRBJ1-1	NA	NA
TGTGCCAGCAGCGCGGGAGCTAGGACATCGGCCTACGAGCAGTACTTC	CASSAGARTSAYEQYF	TRBV9	TRBJ2-7	NA	NA
TGTGCCAGCAGCACTGGGACCTCTAACTTCTATGGCTACACCTTC	CASSTGTSNFYGYTF	TRBV7-2	TRBJ1-2	NA	NA
TGTGCCAGCAGACAGGGTGATCAGCCCCAGCATTTT	CASRQGDQPQHF	TRBV7-9	TRBJ1-5	NA	few
TGTGCCAGCAGCCAAGATTTCACAGGCGAGCGGGGCGAGCAGTACTTC	CASSQDFTGERGEQYF	TRBV4-2	TRBJ2-7	TRBD2	NA
TGTGCCAGCAGCGTAGGAGCGGGGGATGACGAGCAGTACTTC	CASSVGAGDDEQYF	TRBV9	TRBJ2-7	TRBD2	NA
TGTGCCAGCAGCCGATACGCGGGACCCCACACTGAAGCTTTCTTT	CASSRYAGPHTEAFF	TRBV7-9	TRBJ1-1	NA	once
TGTGCCAGCAGCGGTCTTTTACCTTCTGGGGCCAACGTCCTGACTTTC	CASSGLLPSGANVLTF	TRBV5-6	TRBJ2-6	NA	once
TGCGCCAGCAGCTATAGACAGGGCCGTAATGAAAAACTGTTTTTT	CASSYRQGRNEKLFF	TRBV5-1	TRBJ1-4	TRBD1	NA
TGTGCCAGCAGCTTGAGGTGGGAATACAATGAGCAGTTCTTC	CASSLRWEYNEQFF	TRBV5-6	TRBJ2-1	NA	NA
TGTGCCAGCAGCGATCGAGGTCCAGGACACTCACCCCTCCACTTT	CASSDRGPGHSPLHF	TRBV3-1/TRBV3-2	TRBJ1-6	NA	few
TGTGCCAGCAGTGAAGTTCGGGTCGGGGAGCTGTTTTTT	CASSEVRVGELFF	TRBV2	TRBJ2-2	NA	NA
TGCGCCACCAAGCCCGGGGGGAACACTGAAGCTTTCTTT	CATKPGGNTEAFF	TRBV5-1	TRBJ1-1	NA	NA
TGCGCCAGCAGCCCCGGGACTAGCGGTTCCTACGAGCAGTACTTC	CASSPGTSGSYEQYF	TRBV4-1	TRBJ2-7	TRBD2	NA
TGTGCCAGCAGCGTAGCGAGGACTACTGAGACCCAGTACTTC	CASSVARTTETQYF	TRBV9	TRBJ2-5	NA	NA
TGTGCCAGCAGTGAAGAGTTAAGGAATTCACCCCTCCACTTT	CASSEELRNSPLHF	TRBV2	TRBJ1-6	NA	NA
TGTGCCAGCAGCCTCGAGCGGGGGAGCACAGATACGCAGTATTTT	CASSLERGSTDTQYF	TRBV6-6	TRBJ2-3	TRBD2	NA
TGTGCCAGCAGCTTGGCGATATTGGGAGGGGTTTCCTACGAGCAGTACTTC	CASSLAILGGVSYEQYF	TRBV5-5	TRBJ2-7	TRBD2	NA
TGTGCCAGCAGCAAGGACAGGGGGTACGAGCAGTACTTC	CASSKDRGYEQYF	TRBV21-1	TRBJ2-7	NA	NA
TGTGCCAGCAGCTTAAGGCCGGGTGGTTGGGGATACGAGCAGTACTTC	CASSLRPGGWGYEQYF	TRBV7-9	TRBJ2-7	NA	NA